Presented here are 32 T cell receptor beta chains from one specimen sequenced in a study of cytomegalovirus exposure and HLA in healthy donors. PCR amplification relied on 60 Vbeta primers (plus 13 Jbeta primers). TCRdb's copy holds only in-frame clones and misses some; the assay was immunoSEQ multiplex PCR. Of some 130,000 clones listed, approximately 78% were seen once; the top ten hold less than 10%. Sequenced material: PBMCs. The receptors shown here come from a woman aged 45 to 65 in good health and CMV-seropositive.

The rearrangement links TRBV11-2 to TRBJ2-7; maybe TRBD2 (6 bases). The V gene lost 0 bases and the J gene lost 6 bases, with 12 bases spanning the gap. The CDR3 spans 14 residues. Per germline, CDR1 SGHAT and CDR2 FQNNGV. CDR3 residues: CASSLEPGVGEQYF. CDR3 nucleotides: TGTGCCAGCAGCTTAGAACCGGGGGTTGGCGAGCAGTACTTC. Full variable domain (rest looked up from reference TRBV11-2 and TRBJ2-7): EAGVAQSPRYKIIEKRQSVAFWCNPISGHATLYWYQQILGQGPKLLIQFQNNGVVDDSQLPKDRFSAERLKGVDSTLKIQPAKLEDSAVYLCASSLEPGVGEQYFGPGTRLTVT.

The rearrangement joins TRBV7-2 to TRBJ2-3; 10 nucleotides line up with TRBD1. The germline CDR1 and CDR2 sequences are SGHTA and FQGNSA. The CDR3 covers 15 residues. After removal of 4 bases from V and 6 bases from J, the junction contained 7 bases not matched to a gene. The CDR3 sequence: CASSYRDRGRDTQYF. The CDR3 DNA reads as TGTGCCAGCAGCTACCGGGACAGGGGAAGGGATACGCAGTATTTT.

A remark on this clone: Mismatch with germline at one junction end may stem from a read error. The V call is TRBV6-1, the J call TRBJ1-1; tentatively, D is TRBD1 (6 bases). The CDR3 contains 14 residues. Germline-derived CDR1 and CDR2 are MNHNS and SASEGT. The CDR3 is CASRAQNLGDTQSF. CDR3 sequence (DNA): TGTGCCAGCAGAGCTCAAAACCTAGGGGACACCCAGTCCTTT.

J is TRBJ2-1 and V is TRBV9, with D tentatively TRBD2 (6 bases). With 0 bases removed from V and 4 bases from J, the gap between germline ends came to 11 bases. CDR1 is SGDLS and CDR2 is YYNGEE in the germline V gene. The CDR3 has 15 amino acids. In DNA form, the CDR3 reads TGTGCCAGCAGCGTAGAAGGTGGAGGGTACAATGAGCAGTTCTTC. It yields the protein CASSVEGGGYNEQFF.

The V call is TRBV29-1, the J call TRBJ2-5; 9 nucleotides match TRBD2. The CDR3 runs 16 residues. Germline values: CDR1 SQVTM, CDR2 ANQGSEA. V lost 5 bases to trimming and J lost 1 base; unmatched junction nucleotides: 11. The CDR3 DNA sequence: TGCAGCGTTCTCCTAATAAGCGGGGGGCCCCAAGAGACCCAGTACTTC. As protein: CSVLLISGGPQETQYF.

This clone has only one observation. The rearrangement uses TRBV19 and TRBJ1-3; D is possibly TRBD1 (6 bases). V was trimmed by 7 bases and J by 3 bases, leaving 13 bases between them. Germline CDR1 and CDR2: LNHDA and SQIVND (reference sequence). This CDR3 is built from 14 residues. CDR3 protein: CASTPTGGGNTIYF. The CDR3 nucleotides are TGTGCCAGTACTCCGACAGGAGGTGGAAACACCATATATTTT.

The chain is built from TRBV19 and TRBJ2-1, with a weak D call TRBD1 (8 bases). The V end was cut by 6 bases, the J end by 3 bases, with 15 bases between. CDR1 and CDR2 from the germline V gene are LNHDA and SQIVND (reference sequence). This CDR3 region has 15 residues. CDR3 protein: CASSSNRGGYNEQFF. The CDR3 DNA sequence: TGTGCCAGTAGCTCAAACAGGGGGGGCTACAATGAGCAGTTCTTC. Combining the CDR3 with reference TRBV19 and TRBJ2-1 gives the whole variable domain DGGITQSPKYLFRKEGQNVTLSCEQNLNHDAMYWYRQDPGQGLRLIYYSQIVNDFQKGDIAEGYSVSREKKESFPLTVTSAQKNPTAFYLCASSSNRGGYNEQFFGPGTRLTVL.

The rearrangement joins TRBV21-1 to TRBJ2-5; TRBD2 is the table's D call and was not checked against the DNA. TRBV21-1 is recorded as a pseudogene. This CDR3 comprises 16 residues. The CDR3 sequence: CASSKALAALGETQYF. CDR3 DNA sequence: TGTGCCAGCAGCAAAGCACTAGCAGCTCTAGGAGAGACCCAGTACTTC.

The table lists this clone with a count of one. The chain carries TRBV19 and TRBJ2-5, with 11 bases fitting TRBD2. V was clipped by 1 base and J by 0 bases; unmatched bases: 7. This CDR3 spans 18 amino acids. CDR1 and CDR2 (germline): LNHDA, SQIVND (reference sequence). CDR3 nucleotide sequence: TGTGCCAGTAGTATAGGGGGACTAGCGGTCCGGTACCAAGAGACCCAGTACTTC. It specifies CASSIGGLAVRYQETQYF.

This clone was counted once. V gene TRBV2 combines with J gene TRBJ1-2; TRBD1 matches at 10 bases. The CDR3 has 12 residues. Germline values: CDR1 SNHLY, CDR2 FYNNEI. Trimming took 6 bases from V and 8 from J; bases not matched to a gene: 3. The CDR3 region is CASRDRGGGYTF. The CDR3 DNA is TGTGCCAGCAGGGACAGGGGGGGCGGCTACACCTTC.

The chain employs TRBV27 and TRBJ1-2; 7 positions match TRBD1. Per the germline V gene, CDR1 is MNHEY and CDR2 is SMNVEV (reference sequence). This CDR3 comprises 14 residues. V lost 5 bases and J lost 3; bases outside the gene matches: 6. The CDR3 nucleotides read TGTGCCAGCAGTGGGAAAGGACAGGACTATGGCTACACCTTC. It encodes CASSGKGQDYGYTF.

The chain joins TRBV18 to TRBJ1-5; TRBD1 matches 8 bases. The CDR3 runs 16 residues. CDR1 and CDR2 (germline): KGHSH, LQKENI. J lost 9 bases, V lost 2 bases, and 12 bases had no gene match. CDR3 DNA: TGTGCCAGCTCACCAGGCGTCGGACAGGGTGCAAGGCCCCAGCATTTT. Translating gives CASSPGVGQGARPQHF.

The CDR3 sequence is CASSFLAGDADTQYF. CDR3 coding DNA: TGCGCCAGCAGCTTTCTAGCGGGGGACGCGGATACGCAGTATTTT. The V gene is TRBV5-1, the J gene TRBJ2-3; 10 bases map to TRBD2. The CDR3 extends over 15 amino acids. V gave up 2 bases and J gave up 6 bases; unmatched junction bases: 6. The germline V gene encodes CDR1 SGHRS and CDR2 YFSETQ.

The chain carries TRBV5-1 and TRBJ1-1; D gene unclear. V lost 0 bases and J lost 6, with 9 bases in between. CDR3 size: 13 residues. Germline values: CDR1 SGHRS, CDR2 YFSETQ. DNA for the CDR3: TGCGCCAGCAGCTTGGGCGGGTTCGCTGAAGCTTTCTTT. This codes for CASSLGGFAEAFF. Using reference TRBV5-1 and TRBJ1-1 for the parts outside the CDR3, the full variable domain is KAGVTQTPRYLIKTRGQQVTLSCSPISGHRSVSWYQQTPGQGLQFLFEYFSETQRNKGNFPGRFSGRQFSNSRSEMNVSTLELGDSALYLCASSLGGFAEAFFGQGTRLTVV.

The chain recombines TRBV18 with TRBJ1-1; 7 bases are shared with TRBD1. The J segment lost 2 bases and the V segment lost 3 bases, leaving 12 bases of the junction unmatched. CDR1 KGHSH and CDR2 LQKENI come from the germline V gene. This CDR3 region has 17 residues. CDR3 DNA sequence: TGTGCCAGCTCACCGTCACAGGGGTCGTTTTCTAACACTGAAGCTTTCTTT. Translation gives CASSPSQGSFSNTEAFF.

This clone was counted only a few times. The chain's CDR3 is CASSLGTSGEQTQYF. CDR3 sequence (DNA): TGTGCCAGCAGCCTAGGGACTAGCGGGGAACAGACCCAGTACTTC. The V and J genes are TRBV28 and TRBJ2-5; TRBD2 matches 13 bases. The CDR3 is 15 amino acids. Germline V gene sequence: CDR1 MDHEN, CDR2 SYDVKM. V lost 6 bases, J lost 6 bases, and 7 bases stayed unmatched.

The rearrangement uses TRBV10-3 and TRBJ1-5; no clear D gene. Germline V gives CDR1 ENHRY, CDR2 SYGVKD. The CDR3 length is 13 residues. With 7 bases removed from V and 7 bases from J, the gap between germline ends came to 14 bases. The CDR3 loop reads CAITATPSQPQHF. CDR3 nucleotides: TGTGCCATCACCGCCACCCCAAGCCAGCCCCAGCATTTT.

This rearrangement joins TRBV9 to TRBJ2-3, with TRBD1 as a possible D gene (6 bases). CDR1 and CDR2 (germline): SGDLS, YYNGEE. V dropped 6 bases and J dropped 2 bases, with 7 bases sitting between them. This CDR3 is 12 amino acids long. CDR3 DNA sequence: TGTGCCAGCATGGGGGCCACAGATACGCAGTATTTT. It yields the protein CASMGATDTQYF.

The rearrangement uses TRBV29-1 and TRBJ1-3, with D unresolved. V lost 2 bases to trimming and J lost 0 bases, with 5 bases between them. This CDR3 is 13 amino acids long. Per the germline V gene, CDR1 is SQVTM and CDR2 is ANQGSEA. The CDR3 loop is CSVEPHSGNTIYF. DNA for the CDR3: TGCAGCGTTGAACCCCACTCTGGAAACACCATATATTTT.

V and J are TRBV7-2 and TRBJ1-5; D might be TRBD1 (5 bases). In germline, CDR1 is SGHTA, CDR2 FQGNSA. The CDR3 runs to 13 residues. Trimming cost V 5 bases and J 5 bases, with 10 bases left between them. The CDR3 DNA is TGTGCCAGCAGCCCATGGGGGGATCAGCCCCAGCATTTT. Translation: CASSPWGDQPQHF.

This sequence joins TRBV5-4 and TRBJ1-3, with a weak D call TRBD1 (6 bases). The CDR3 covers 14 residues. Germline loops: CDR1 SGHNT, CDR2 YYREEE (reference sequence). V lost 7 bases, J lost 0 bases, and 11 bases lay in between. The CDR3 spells CASGEQGSGNTIYF. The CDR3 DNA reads TGTGCCAGCGGTGAACAGGGCTCTGGAAACACCATATATTTT.

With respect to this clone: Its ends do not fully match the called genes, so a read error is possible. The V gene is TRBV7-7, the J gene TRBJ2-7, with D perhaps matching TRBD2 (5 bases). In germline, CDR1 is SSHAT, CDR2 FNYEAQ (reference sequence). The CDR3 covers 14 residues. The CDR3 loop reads CASSLDRGSYEQYF. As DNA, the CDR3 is TGTGCTAGCAGCTTAGATCGAGGGTCCTACGAGCAGTACTTC.

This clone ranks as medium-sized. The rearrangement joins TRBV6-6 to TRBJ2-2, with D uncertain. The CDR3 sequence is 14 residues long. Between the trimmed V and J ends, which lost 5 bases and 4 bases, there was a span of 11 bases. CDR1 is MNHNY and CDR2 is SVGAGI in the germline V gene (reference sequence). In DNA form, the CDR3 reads TGTGCCAGCAGTCCTCTGACAAGCACCGGGGAGCTGTTTTTT. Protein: CASSPLTSTGELFF.

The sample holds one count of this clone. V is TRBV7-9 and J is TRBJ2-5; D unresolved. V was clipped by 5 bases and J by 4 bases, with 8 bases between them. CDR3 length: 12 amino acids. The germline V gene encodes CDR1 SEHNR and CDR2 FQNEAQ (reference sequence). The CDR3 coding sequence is TGTGCCAGCAGCCCCTCCCGAGAGACCCAGTACTTC. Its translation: CASSPSRETQYF.

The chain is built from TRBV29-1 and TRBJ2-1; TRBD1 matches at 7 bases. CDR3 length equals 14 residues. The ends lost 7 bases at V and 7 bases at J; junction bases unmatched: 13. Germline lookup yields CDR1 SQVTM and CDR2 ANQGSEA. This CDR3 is CSALDRRKFNEQFF. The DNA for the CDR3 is TGCAGCGCTCTGGACAGGAGAAAATTTAATGAGCAGTTCTTC.

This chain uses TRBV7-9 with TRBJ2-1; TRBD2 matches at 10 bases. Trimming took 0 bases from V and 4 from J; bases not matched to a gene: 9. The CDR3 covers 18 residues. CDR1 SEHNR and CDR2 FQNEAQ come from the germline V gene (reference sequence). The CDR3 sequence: CASSLANSGRTLYNEQFF. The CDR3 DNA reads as TGTGCCAGCAGCTTAGCTAATAGCGGGAGGACCCTATACAATGAGCAGTTCTTC.

The CDR3 sequence: CAWSARQGHLAEAFF. CDR3 DNA sequence: TGTGCCTGGAGCGCCAGACAGGGGCACCTCGCTGAAGCTTTCTTT. The chain combines TRBV30 with TRBJ1-1; TRBD1 matches 8 bases. Losses at the gene ends were 3 bases for V and 6 bases for J; bases not matched to a gene: 12. The CDR3 length is 15 residues. CDR1 and CDR2 (germline): GTSNPN, SVGIG (reference sequence).

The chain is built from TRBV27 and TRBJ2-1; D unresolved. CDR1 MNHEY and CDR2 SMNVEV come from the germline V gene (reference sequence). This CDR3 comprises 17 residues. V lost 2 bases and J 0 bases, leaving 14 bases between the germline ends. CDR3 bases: TGTGCCAGCAGTTTAAGGCCGCCGAGGAGCTCCTACAATGAGCAGTTCTTC. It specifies CASSLRPPRSSYNEQFF.

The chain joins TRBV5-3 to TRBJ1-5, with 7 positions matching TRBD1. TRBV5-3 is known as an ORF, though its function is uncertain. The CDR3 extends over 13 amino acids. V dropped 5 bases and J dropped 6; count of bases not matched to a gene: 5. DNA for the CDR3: TGTGCCAGAAGGGCAGGGGGGAGTCAGCCCCAGCATTTT. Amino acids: CARRAGGSQPQHF.

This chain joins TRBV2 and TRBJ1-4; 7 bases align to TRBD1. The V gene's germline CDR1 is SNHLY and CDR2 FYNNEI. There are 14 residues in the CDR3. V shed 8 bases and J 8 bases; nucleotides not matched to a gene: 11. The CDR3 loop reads CASSNPGGREKLFF. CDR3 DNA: TGTGCCAGCTCAAACCCAGGGGGACGGGAAAAACTGTTTTTT.

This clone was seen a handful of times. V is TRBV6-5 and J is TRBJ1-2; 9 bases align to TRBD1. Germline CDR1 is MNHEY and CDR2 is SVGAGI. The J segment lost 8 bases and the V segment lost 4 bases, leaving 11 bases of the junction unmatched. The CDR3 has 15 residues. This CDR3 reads CASSFYRGHSKGYTF. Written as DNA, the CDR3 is TGTGCCAGCAGTTTCTACAGGGGGCATTCGAAAGGCTACACCTTC.

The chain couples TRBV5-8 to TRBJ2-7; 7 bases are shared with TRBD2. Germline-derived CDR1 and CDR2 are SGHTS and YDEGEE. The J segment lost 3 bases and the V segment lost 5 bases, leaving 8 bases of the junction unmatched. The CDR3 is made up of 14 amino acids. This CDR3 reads CASRPLGGVYEQYF. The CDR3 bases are TGTGCCAGCAGGCCCCTGGGGGGGGTCTACGAGCAGTACTTC.